The 2 T cell receptor beta chains below all came from one sample that was sequenced in a study of blood T cell repertoires in COVID-19. Here immunoSEQ multiplex PCR was the method, and the copy in TCRdb shows in-frame clones only, minus some. The sample lists 110,000 or so clones, roughly nine tenths occurring once. Material for sequencing was peripheral blood. These TCRs come from a man between 65 and 80 years old who had recovered from COVID-19.

This chain uses TRBV5-1 with TRBJ1-1; 10 nucleotides match TRBD1. The CDR3 consists of 15 residues. CDR1 and CDR2 from the germline V gene are SGHRS and YFSETQ. Unmatched junction bases numbered 6, after V lost 2 bases and J lost 5 bases. The CDR3 loop is CASSFTGTGETEAFF. In DNA, the CDR3 is TGCGCCAGCAGCTTCACCGGGACAGGGGAAACTGAAGCTTTCTTT.

The chain employs TRBV6-4 and TRBJ2-7; 9 nucleotides agree with TRBD2. CDR1 and CDR2 from the germline V gene are MRHNA and SNTAGT. The CDR3 runs 17 residues. The trim removed 0 bases at V and 2 bases at J, leaving 8 bases unmatched. For the CDR3, the DNA is TGTGCCAGCAGTGACTCAGACTCGCGGGAGGGCCCCTACGAGCAGTACTTC. Translated: CASSDSDSREGPYEQYF.